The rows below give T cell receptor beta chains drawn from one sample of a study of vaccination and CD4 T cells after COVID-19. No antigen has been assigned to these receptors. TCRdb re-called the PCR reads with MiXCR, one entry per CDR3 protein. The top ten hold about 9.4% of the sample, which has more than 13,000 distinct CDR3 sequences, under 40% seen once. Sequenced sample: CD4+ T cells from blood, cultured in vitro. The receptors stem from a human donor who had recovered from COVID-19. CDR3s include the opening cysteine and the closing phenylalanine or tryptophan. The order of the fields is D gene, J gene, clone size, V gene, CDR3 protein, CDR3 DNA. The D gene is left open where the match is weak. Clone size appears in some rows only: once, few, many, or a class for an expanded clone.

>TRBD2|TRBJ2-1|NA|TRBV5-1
CASSPLAGVHNEQFF
TGCGCCAGCAGCCCCCTGGCGGGAGTTCACAATGAGCAGTTCTTC
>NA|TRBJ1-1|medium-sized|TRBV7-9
CASSLTEIEAFF
TGTGCCAGCAGCCTGACAGAAATTGAAGCTTTCTTT
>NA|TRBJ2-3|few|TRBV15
CATNRKGLAATDTQYF
TGTGCCACCAACCGGAAGGGGCTAGCTGCCACAGATACGCAGTATTTT
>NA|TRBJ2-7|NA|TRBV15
CATSPARTATYEQYF
TGTGCCACCAGTCCCGCGAGGACGGCCACCTACGAGCAGTACTTC
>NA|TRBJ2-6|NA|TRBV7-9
CASSFRGANVLTF
TGTGCCAGCAGCTTCAGGGGGGCCAACGTCCTGACTTTC
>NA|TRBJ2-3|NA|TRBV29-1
CSVDPTRRGTDTQYF
TGCAGCGTTGACCCGACTAGAAGGGGGACAGATACGCAGTATTTT
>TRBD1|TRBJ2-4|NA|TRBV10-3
CATRGQQDRGNIQYF
TGTGCCACTAGGGGCCAACAGGACAGGGGAAACATTCAGTACTTC
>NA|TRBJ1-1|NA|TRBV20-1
CSVVRDLRNTEAFF
TGCAGTGTAGTAAGGGACCTAAGGAACACTGAAGCTTTCTTT
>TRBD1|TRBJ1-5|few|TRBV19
CASNLAGGGGQPQHF
TGTGCCAGTAACCTTGCAGGGGGGGGCGGTCAGCCCCAGCATTTT
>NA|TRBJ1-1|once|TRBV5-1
CASSLEGGEHNTEAFF
TGCGCCAGCAGCTTGGAAGGGGGAGAACACAACACTGAAGCTTTCTTT
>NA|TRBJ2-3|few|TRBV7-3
CASSSRGDTRTDTQYF
TGTGCCAGCAGCTCAAGGGGGGACACCCGCACAGATACGCAGTATTTT
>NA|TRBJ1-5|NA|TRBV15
CATSLDSNQPQHF
TGTGCCACCAGCTTAGATAGCAATCAGCCCCAGCATTTT
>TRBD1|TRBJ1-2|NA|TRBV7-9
CASSPGTASLSYTF
TGTGCCAGCAGCCCCGGGACAGCCTCGCTGAGCTACACCTTC
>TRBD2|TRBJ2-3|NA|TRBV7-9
CASSYLAGSGRTDTQYF
TGTGCCAGCAGCTATCTAGCGGGGAGTGGAAGGACAGATACGCAGTATTTT
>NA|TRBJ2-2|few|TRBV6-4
CASSDSYTGELFF
TGTGCCAGCAGTGACTCTTACACCGGGGAGCTGTTTTTT
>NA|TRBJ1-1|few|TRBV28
CASRVSGRMNTEAFF
TGTGCCAGCAGGGTTTCGGGCAGGATGAACACTGAAGCTTTCTTT
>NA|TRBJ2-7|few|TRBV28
CASRTGRRNEQYF
TGTGCCAGCCGGACTGGGAGAAGGAACGAGCAGTACTTC
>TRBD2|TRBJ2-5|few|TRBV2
CASSSGSRSVETQYF
TGTGCCAGCAGTAGCGGGAGCCGCTCGGTAGAGACCCAGTACTTC
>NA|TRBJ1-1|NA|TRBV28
CASRNSRWGRMTEAFF
TGTGCCAGCAGAAACTCCAGGTGGGGGAGGATGACTGAAGCTTTCTTT
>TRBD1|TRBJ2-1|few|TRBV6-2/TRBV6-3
CASRQVVAGGHEQFF
TGTGCCAGCAGACAGGTGGTGGCAGGGGGCCATGAGCAGTTCTTC
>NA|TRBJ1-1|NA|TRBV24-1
CATSRRGGAFF
TGTGCCACCTCGAGGCGGGGGGGGGCTTTCTTT
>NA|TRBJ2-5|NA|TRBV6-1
CASTRASGWMGETQYF
TGTGCCAGCACCCGGGCCAGCGGGTGGATGGGAGAGACCCAGTACTTC
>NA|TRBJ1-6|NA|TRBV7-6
CASSLDTVSPLHF
TGTGCCAGCAGCTTAGATACGGTTTCACCCCTCCACTTT
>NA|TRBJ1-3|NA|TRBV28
CASRRPSGNTIYF
TGTGCCAGCCGGCGACCCTCTGGAAACACCATATATTTT
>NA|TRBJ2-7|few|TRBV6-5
CASSYSTHYHTYEQYF
TGTGCCAGCAGTTACTCGACACACTACCATACCTACGAGCAGTACTTC
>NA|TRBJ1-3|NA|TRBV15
CAASRDSLYSGNTIYF
TGTGCCGCCAGCAGAGATTCCCTATACTCTGGAAACACCATATATTTT
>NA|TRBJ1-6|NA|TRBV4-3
CASSQERGAYSPLHF
TGCGCCAGCAGCCAAGAGAGGGGCGCATATTCACCCCTCCACTTT
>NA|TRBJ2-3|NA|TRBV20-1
CSAAWEDTQYF
TGCAGTGCTGCTTGGGAGGATACGCAGTATTTT
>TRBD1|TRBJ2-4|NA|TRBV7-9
CASSSNHGQGVNIQYF
TGTGCCAGCAGCTCCAACCATGGACAGGGTGTAAACATTCAGTACTTC
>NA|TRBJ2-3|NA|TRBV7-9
CASSPGDPNTDTQYF
TGTGCCAGCAGCCCAGGTGACCCTAACACAGATACGCAGTATTTT
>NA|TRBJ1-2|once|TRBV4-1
CASSQMFRGFQGYTF
TGCGCCAGCAGCCAAATGTTTAGGGGGTTTCAGGGCTACACCTTC
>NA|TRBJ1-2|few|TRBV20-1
CSARDLAVAGYGYTF
TGCAGTGCTAGAGATTTGGCGGTTGCTGGCTATGGCTACACCTTC
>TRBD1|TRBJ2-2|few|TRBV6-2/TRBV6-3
CASSYSVRQGVRGELFF
TGTGCCAGCAGTTACTCAGTTCGGCAGGGGGTGCGAGGGGAGCTGTTTTTT
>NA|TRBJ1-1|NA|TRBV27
CASTTTNTEAFF
TGTGCCAGCACAACCACGAACACTGAAGCTTTCTTT
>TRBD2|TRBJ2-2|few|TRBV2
CASSQSSGNRRELFF
TGTGCCAGCAGTCAATCTAGCGGGAACAGGAGGGAGCTGTTTTTT
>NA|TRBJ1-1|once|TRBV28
CASSSHMRGTEAFF
TGTGCCAGCAGTTCCCATATGCGGGGCACTGAAGCTTTCTTT